This T cell receptor beta chain was retrieved from a study of Ad26.COV2.S vaccination and SARS-CoV-2 variants. Points from the study as a whole: Vaccinees displayed broader spike-specific TCR repertoires than placebo recipients. Breadth measured for non-spike TCRs was similar across vaccine and placebo recipients. An underestimation of total T cell responses may have resulted from the TCR breadth and depth analyses. Spike-specific CD8+ and CD4+ T cell responses reportedly showed substantial breadth after vaccination.

Data came from immunoSEQ multiplex PCR; TCRdb stores just in-frame clones and leaves some out. Seen here are 87,000 or so clones, approximately 86% observed once, and the top ten hold approximately 15%. This CDR3 comprises 15 residues. Germline CDR1 and CDR2: LNHDA and SQIVND (reference sequence). V lost 5 bases, J lost 5 bases, and 15 bases lay in between. Of note for this clone: Antigen specificity is unknown.

This TCR came from a human donor who had recovered from COVID-19. Sequencing was performed on peripheral blood, taken after recovery from COVID-19. The chain combines TRBV19 with TRBJ2-2; D remains unclear. The CDR3 sequence is CASSAHRGGTGELFF. The CDR3 DNA reads TGTGCCAGTAGTGCCCACAGAGGTGGGACCGGGGAGCTGTTTTTT.